This TCR beta chain was sequenced for a study of T cell repertoires and Cas9 in healthy adults listed by TCRdb under 2018. In terms of the full investigation: SpCas9-reactive T cells were characterized for multi-effector potency, cytotoxicity and lineage determination within the CD4 and CD8 compartments. The study looked at preexisting T cell immunity to the Streptococcus pyogenes Cas9 nuclease (SpCas9), which is used in CRISPR gene editing. General findings and caveats noted by the study authors: In vitro, SpCas9-reactive regulatory T cells were reported to reduce the proliferation and function of SpCas9-reactive effector T cells.

All of the donors in the study were healthy humans. Library generation was performed with the immunoSEQ multiplex PCR assay. TCRdb obtained this table from immuneACCESS and retained in-frame rearrangements with V and J assigned. These tables miss some clones; where compared with another copy, unresolved V genes account for less than half of the shortfall, and the remainder is unexplained. Present in this sample are tens of thousands of clones, 85% to 95% of which were seen just once. Over 0.7% of the sample goes to the ten largest clones. About this clone itself: This receptor's antigen is unknown. Per-base quality was not reported, and no clone a single base away is much larger than it.

V was cut back by 1 base and J by 9 bases, leaving a gap of 10 bases between them. From its cysteine to its valine, the CDR3 spans 11 amino acids. This entry keeps only the CDR3 DNA: 33 bases, framed from base 1. Via the germline V gene, CDR1 is SQVTM and CDR2 ANQGSEA. The specimen was CD4+ effector T cells (CD127+, CD25-, CD137-, CD154-) from PBMCs; culture status not recorded. This receptor was identified in a human donor in good health. This sequence uses TRBV29-1 and TRBJ2-7; TRBD2 is a weak D gene call, 6 bases matching. The sequenced DNA: TGCAGCGTTGAAGTCGGGGGTGGGCAGTACGTC. Its translation is CSVEVGGGQYV.